The 3 T cell receptor beta chains listed next were all sequenced from one sample in a study of shared clonotypes between healthy human individuals. The assay was immunoSEQ multiplex PCR, and TCRdb's table has in-frame clones only and misses some. Counted here are 98,000 or so clones, under 70% occurring once; the ten biggest clones make up almost 25%. Material: memory CD8+ T cells sorted from blood. Described subset: CD45RO+ cells pooled with CCR7-negative TemRA cells. The receptor source for this set is a woman aged 25-40 years in good health.

This clone was found many times. The CDR3 sequence: CASSQEASSYNEQFF. The CDR3 DNA reads TGTGCCAGCAGCCAAGAAGCGAGCTCCTACAATGAGCAGTTCTTC. The gene calls are TRBV4-2 and TRBJ2-1; no clear D. CDR3 length equals 15 residues. In germline, CDR1 is LGHNA, CDR2 YNFKEQ. The ends were cut back, 0 bases at V and 0 bases at J, with 6 bases in the middle.

This clone showed up just once. This chain joins TRBV6-4 and TRBJ2-3, with 11 bases aligning to TRBD2. V gave up 6 bases and J gave up 1 base; unmatched junction bases: 9. Germline CDR1 is MRHNA and CDR2 is SNTAGT. This CDR3 has 17 residues. CDR3 bases: TGTGCCAGCAGCGAGGTCCTAGCGGGAGGAGGCACAGATACGCAGTATTTT. Residues: CASSEVLAGGGTDTQYF.

This chain links TRBV19 with TRBJ2-3, with TRBD2 identical over 12 bases. The J segment lost 3 bases and the V segment lost 8 bases, leaving 6 bases of the junction unmatched. The CDR3 is 15 residues long. Germline V CDR1 and CDR2: LNHDA, SQIVND (reference sequence). CDR3 sequence (DNA): TGTGCCAGTGTGACTAGCGGGAGTGCGACAGATACGCAGTATTTT. This codes for CASVTSGSATDTQYF. Full variable domain (rest looked up from reference TRBV19 and TRBJ2-3): DGGITQSPKYLFRKEGQNVTLSCEQNLNHDAMYWYRQDPGQGLRLIYYSQIVNDFQKGDIAEGYSVSREKKESFPLTVTSAQKNPTAFYLCASVTSGSATDTQYFGPGTRLTVL.